These 6 T cell receptor beta chains share one sample of origin, sequenced in a study of blood T cell repertoires in COVID-19. The protocol was immunoSEQ multiplex PCR, while the TCRdb copy is restricted to in-frame clones and leaves out a portion. Here the sample spans over 75,000 clones, under 85% being singletons. The sample was peripheral blood. The source is a man between 65 and 85 years old with acute or convalescent COVID-19.

CDR3 nucleotides: TGTGCCAGCACTCCTAATAATTCACCCCTCCACTTT. Translated, it gives CASTPNNSPLHF. The chain carries TRBV28 and TRBJ1-6; D ambiguous. The V gene lost 7 bases and the J gene lost 5 bases, with 6 bases spanning the gap. The V gene's germline CDR1 is MDHEN and CDR2 SYDVKM. The CDR3 is 12 amino acids.

V usage is TRBV11-1 and J usage is TRBJ2-1, with 11 bases aligning to TRBD1. The V segment lost 5 bases and the J segment 9 bases; nucleotides outside the gene matches: 9. CDR1 and CDR2 from the germline V gene are SGHAT and FQDESV (reference sequence). The CDR3 covers 15 residues. This chain's CDR3 is CASSNRDRGEGEQFF. Here the CDR3 DNA reads TGTGCCAGCAGCAACCGGGACAGGGGGGAGGGTGAGCAGTTCTTC.

This clone was seen a few times. The J gene is TRBJ1-3, the V gene TRBV5-5; tentative D call: TRBD1 (5 bases). V was cut by 4 bases and J by 1 base, with 12 bases left in between. The CDR3 totals 15 residues. The germline V gene has CDR1 SGHKS and CDR2 YYEKEE (reference sequence). CDR3 protein: CASSHLGGSGNTIYF. Here the CDR3 DNA reads TGTGCCAGCAGCCATCTGGGGGGGTCTGGAAACACCATATATTTT. Full variable domain (outside the CDR3, taken from reference TRBV5-5 and TRBJ1-3): DAGVTQSPTHLIKTRGQQVTLRCSPISGHKSVSWYQQVLGQGPQFIFQYYEKEERGRGNFPDRFSARQFPNYSSELNVNALLLGDSALYLCASSHLGGSGNTIYFGEGSWLTVV.

The gene calls are TRBV5-6 and TRBJ2-1; a possible D gene is TRBD2 (5 bases). V lost 4 bases, J lost 7 bases, and 15 bases lay in between. CDR3 size: 14 residues. Germline assignment: CDR1 SGHDT and CDR2 YYEEEE. Written as DNA, the CDR3 is TGTGCCAGCAGCCCTGGGGTCAGGAGGAATGAGCAGTTCTTC. It encodes CASSPGVRRNEQFF.

This clone has a handful of counts. DNA for the CDR3: TGTGCCAGCAGTTACTCAGGCGGGGGGGTTGGCTACACCTTC. Its translation: CASSYSGGGVGYTF. The chain employs TRBV6-5 and TRBJ1-2, with D possibly matching TRBD1 (5 bases). Trimming cost V 0 bases and J 7 bases, with 12 bases left between them. Looked up from germline, CDR1 is MNHEY and CDR2 is SVGAGI. The CDR3 contains 14 residues.

The J gene is TRBJ2-7, the V gene TRBV7-9; D possibly corresponds to TRBD1 (6 bases). The V end was cut by 5 bases, the J end by 4 bases, with 15 bases between. Per germline, CDR1 SEHNR and CDR2 FQNEAQ (reference sequence). There are 14 residues in the CDR3. CDR3 sequence (DNA): TGTGCCAGCAGCCCTGGCACGCAGGGGTACGAGCAGTACTTC. Amino acid sequence: CASSPGTQGYEQYF.